The next 9 T cell receptor beta chains were all read from a single sample in a study of spatial heterogeneity in lung cancer. Their target antigens are unknown. Described time point: sample taken at primary tumor resection. A single record per CDR3 protein comes from TCRdb applying MiXCR to the 5' RACE reads. The table includes more than 9,000 distinct CDR3 sequences, about 6% detected once. General study findings and limits: Within tumors, counts of expanded alpha and beta TCRs tracked tumor mutation counts.

Sequences were derived from lung tumor tissue, sampled at surgery. All receptors come from a male donor with early-stage non-small cell lung cancer.

For this clonotype: Since it is a stray read in a library aimed at alpha chains, this beta chain has a size that is not meaningful. J is TRBJ2-2 and V is TRBV29-1, with D uncertain. CDR3 length equals 15 residues. V shed 4 bases and J shed 0 bases, with 12 bases lying between them. Germline CDR1 SQVTM, CDR2 ANQGSEA. CDR3 DNA: TGCAGCGTTGTGGTAGGATTATCGAACACCGGGGAGCTGTTTTTT. This sequence encodes CSVVVGLSNTGELFF.

This clonotype was recorded at least ten times. The library was built for alpha chains, so this beta chain is an off-target read and its size means little. V and J are TRBV20-1 and TRBJ2-2, with D tentatively TRBD1 (6 bases). Germline assignment: CDR1 DFQATT and CDR2 SNEGSKA (reference sequence). The CDR3 sequence is 16 residues long. Trimming shortened V by 0 bases and J by 1 base, and 12 bases separated the two germline ends. CDR3 nucleotide sequence: TGCAGTGCTAGAGAATGGGGGCAAGTGAACACCGGGGAGCTGTTTTTT. This translates into CSAREWGQVNTGELFF.

At least ten counts were recorded for this clonotype. Since it is a stray read in a library aimed at alpha chains, this beta chain has a size that is not meaningful. The rearrangement joins TRBV3-1 to TRBJ2-7, with 8 positions matching TRBD2. V shed 2 bases, J shed 9 bases, and the junction held 12 bases outside the gene matches. The germline V gene has CDR1 LGHDT and CDR2 YNNKEL (reference sequence). The CDR3 loop spans 15 amino acids. Written as DNA, the CDR3 is TGTGCCAGCAGCCAACCTAGCGGGCTCCGTGAGGGGCAGTACTTC. Translated: CASSQPSGLREGQYF.

This clonotype was detected ten times or more. This beta chain is an off-target read within a library intended for alpha chains, so its frequency means little. V is TRBV7-9 and J is TRBJ2-5; D is undetermined. In germline, CDR1 is SEHNR, CDR2 FQNEAQ (reference sequence). Trimming left V 5 bases short and J 5 bases short, with 6 bases between. The CDR3 covers 11 residues. CDR3 residues: CASSPAETQYF. CDR3 sequence (DNA): TGTGCCAGCAGCCCCGCGGAGACCCAGTACTTC.

This clonotype was seen at least ten times. This beta chain lies outside the target of a library built for alpha chains; its clone size means little. This sequence joins TRBV28 and TRBJ2-1; D gene ambiguous. This CDR3 comprises 13 residues. CDR1 is MDHEN and CDR2 is SYDVKM in the germline V gene. Trimming took 8 bases from V and 0 from J, leaving 8 bases between them. The CDR3 is CASGYYSYNEQFF. In DNA form, the CDR3 reads TGTGCCAGCGGGTACTACTCCTACAATGAGCAGTTCTTC.

In this sample, this clonotype is medium-sized (0.01 to 0.1%). This beta chain is off target for a library built for alpha chains, so its abundance means little. CDR3 residues: CASSLPPSETQYF. The DNA of the CDR3 is TGTGCCAGCAGTTTACCCCCTTCGGAGACCCAGTACTTC. The rearrangement joins TRBV28 to TRBJ2-5, with no clear D. The V gene lost 2 bases and the J gene lost 5 bases, with 9 bases spanning the gap. This CDR3 contains 13 residues. The V gene's germline CDR1 is MDHEN and CDR2 SYDVKM.

This clonotype turned up a few times. This beta chain is a stray sequence in a library constructed for alpha chains; its clone size is not meaningful. CDR3 in DNA: TGTGCCAGCAGCTACGGGCAGGGTGAACAGCCCCAGCATTTT. This gives the protein CASSYGQGEQPQHF. This rearrangement joins TRBV6-5 to TRBJ1-5, with D perhaps matching TRBD1 (5 bases). The CDR3 spans 14 residues. V was shortened by 6 bases and J by 7 bases, with 16 bases between the two germline ends. Looked up from germline, CDR1 is MNHEY and CDR2 is SVGAGI.

The sample holds many counts of this clonotype. Being off target in a library aimed at alpha chains, this beta chain has a size of little meaning. The chain recombines TRBV5-6 with TRBJ2-7; a weak D match, TRBD1 (6 bases). CDR1 and CDR2 from the germline V gene are SGHDT and YYEEEE. The CDR3 totals 14 residues. V lost 3 bases, J lost 2 bases, and 12 bases lay in between. The CDR3 spells CASSSTGLTYEQYF. The CDR3, as DNA: TGTGCCAGCAGCTCGACAGGCCTCACCTACGAGCAGTACTTC.

This clonotype occurred many times. This beta chain was picked up by a library intended for alpha chains and is off target, so its count carries little meaning. The V gene is TRBV12-3 or TRBV12-4, the J gene TRBJ1-2; D is uncertain. This CDR3 has 12 amino acids. V was cut by 3 bases and J by 5 bases, with 7 bases left in between. CDR3 sequence: CASSFSLYGYTF. In nucleotides, the CDR3 is TGTGCCAGCAGTTTCTCCCTGTATGGCTACACCTTC.